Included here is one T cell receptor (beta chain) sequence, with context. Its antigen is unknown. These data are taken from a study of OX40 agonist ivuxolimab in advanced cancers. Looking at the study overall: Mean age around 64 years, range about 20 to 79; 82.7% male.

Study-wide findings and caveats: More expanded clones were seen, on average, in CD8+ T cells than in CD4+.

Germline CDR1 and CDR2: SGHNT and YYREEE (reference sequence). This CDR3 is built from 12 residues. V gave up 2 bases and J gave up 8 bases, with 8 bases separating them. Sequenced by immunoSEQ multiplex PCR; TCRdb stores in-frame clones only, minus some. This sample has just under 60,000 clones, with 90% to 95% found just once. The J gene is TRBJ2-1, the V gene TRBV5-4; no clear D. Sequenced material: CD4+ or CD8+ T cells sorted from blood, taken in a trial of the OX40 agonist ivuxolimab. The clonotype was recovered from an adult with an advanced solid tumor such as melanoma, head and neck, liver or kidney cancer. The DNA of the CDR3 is TGTGCCAGCAGCTTTTCCCCCCATGAGCAGTTCTTC. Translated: CASSFSPHEQFF. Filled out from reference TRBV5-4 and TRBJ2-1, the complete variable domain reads ETGVTQSPTHLIKTRGQQVTLRCSSQSGHNTVSWYQQALGQGPQFIFQYYREEENGRGNFPPRFSGLQFPNYSSELNVNALELDDSALYLCASSFSPHEQFFGPGTRLTVL.